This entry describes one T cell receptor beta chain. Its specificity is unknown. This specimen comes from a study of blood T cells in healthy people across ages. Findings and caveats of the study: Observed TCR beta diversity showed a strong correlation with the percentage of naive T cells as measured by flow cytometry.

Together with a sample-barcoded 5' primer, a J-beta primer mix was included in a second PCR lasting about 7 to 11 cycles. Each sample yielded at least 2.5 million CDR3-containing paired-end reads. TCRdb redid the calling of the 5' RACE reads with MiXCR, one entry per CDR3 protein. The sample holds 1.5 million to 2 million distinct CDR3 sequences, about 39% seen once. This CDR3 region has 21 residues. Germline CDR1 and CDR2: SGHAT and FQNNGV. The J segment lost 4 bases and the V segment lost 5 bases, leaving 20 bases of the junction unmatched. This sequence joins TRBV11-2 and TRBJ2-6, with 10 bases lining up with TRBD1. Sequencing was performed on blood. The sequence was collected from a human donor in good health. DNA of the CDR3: TGTGCCAGCAGCCCACGCAGTCCCGGGACAGGGGTCCTCTCAGGGGCCAACGTCCTGACTTTC. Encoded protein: CASSPRSPGTGVLSGANVLTF. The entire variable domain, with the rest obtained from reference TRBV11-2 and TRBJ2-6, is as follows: EAGVAQSPRYKIIEKRQSVAFWCNPISGHATLYWYQQILGQGPKLLIQFQNNGVVDDSQLPKDRFSAERLKGVDSTLKIQPAKLEDSAVYLCASSPRSPGTGVLSGANVLTFGAGSRLTVL.